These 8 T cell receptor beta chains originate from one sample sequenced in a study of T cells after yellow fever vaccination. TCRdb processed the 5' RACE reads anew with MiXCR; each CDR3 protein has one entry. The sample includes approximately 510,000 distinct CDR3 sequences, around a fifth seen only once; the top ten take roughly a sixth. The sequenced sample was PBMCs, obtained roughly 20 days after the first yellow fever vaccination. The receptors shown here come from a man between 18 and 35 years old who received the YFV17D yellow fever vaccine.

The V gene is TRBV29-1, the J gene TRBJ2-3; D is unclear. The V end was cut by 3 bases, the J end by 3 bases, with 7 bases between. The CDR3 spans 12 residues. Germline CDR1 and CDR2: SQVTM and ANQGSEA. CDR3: CSVDHLTDTQYF. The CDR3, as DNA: TGCAGCGTTGACCATTTGACAGATACGCAGTATTTT.

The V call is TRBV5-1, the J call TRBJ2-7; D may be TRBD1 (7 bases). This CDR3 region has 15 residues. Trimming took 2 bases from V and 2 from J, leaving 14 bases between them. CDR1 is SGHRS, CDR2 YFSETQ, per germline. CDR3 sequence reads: CASSFGGTEPYEQYF. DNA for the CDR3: TGCGCCAGCAGCTTCGGCGGGACAGAACCCTACGAGCAGTACTTC.

Here the CDR3 reads CASSLSGGPVGTDTQYF. DNA for the CDR3: TGTGCCAGCAGCTTGTCGGGGGGGCCGGTCGGCACAGATACGCAGTATTTT. The chain has TRBV7-2 and TRBJ2-3; 8 bases map to TRBD2. Germline V gives CDR1 SGHTA, CDR2 FQGNSA. The CDR3 runs 17 residues. V lost 3 bases, J lost 1 base, and 9 bases stayed unmatched.

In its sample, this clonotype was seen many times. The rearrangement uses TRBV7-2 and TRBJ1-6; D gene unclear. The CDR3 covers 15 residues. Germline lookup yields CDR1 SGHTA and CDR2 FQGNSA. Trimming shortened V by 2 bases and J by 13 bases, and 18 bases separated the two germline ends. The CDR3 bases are TGTGCCAGCAGCTTAAGATGGCAAGGATTGTGGCCCCTCCACTTT. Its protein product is CASSLRWQGLWPLHF.

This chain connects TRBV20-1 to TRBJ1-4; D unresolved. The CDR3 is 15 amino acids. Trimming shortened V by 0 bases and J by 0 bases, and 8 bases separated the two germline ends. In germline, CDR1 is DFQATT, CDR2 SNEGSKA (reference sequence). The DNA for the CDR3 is TGCAGTGCTAGAGATCTGGCAGCAACTAATGAAAAACTGTTTTTT. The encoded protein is CSARDLAATNEKLFF.

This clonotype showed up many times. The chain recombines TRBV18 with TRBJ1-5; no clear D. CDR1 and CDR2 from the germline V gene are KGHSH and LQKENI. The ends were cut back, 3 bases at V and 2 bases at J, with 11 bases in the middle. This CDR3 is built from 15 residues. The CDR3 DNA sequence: TGTGCCAGCTCACCTGTACCTATTGGCAATCAGCCCCAGCATTTT. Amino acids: CASSPVPIGNQPQHF.

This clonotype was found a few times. This CDR3 reads CSARNRATYEQYF. The DNA of the CDR3 is TGCAGTGCTAGGAACAGGGCCACCTACGAGCAGTACTTC. The chain couples TRBV20-1 to TRBJ2-7, with a weak D call TRBD1 (6 bases). The CDR3 covers 13 residues. Trimming removed 3 bases from V and 2 bases from J, with 11 bases in between. Germline CDR1 and CDR2: DFQATT and SNEGSKA (reference sequence).

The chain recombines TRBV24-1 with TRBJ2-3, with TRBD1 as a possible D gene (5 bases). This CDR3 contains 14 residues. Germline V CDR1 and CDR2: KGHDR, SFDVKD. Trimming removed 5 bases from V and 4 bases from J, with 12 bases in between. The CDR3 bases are TGTGCCACCAGTGGGGGCCAGGGATCAGATACGCAGTATTTT. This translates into CATSGGQGSDTQYF.